Listed below are T cell receptor beta chains from one sample, sequenced in a study of blood T cell repertoires in COVID-19. Here immunoSEQ multiplex PCR was the method, and the copy in TCRdb shows in-frame clones only, minus some. Here the sample spans about 26,000 clones, around 91% being singletons. The sample taken for sequencing was peripheral blood. The receptors here all came from a man in his 70s with acute or convalescent COVID-19. The CDR3 runs from the conserved cysteine through the conserved F or W. Fields, in order: CDR3 protein, CDR3 DNA, clone size, J gene, V gene, D gene. The D gene is left open where the match is weak. For some rows the clone size is stated as once, few or many, or as a class when expanded; others skip it.

CDR3: CASSLWGGGEQFF
DNA: TGTGCCAGCAGCTTATGGGGGGGTGGTGAGCAGTTCTTC
size: .
J: TRBJ2-1
V: TRBV7-3
D: TRBD2

CDR3: CASSQEPLAGQFF
DNA: TGTGCCAGCAGCCAAGAACCCCTAGCGGGACAGTTCTTC
size: .
J: TRBJ2-1
V: TRBV4-2
D: TRBD2

CDR3: CASSGYAGKVYNEQFF
DNA: TGTGCCAGCAGCGGGTACGCGGGGAAAGTATACAATGAGCAGTTCTTC
size: .
J: TRBJ2-1
V: TRBV5-6
D: .

CDR3: CAISESVPGLAVSSSYNEQFF
DNA: TGTGCCATCAGTGAGTCAGTCCCCGGGCTAGCGGTGTCCAGCTCCTACAATGAGCAGTTCTTC
size: .
J: TRBJ2-1
V: TRBV10-3
D: TRBD2

CDR3: CASSLAGVSGANVLTF
DNA: TGTGCCAGCAGCTTAGCAGGGGTCTCTGGGGCCAACGTCCTGACTTTC
size: .
J: TRBJ2-6
V: TRBV7-3
D: .

CDR3: CASSLNGATNEKLFF
DNA: TGTGCCAGCAGCTTGAACGGAGCAACTAATGAAAAACTGTTTTTT
size: .
J: TRBJ1-4
V: TRBV7-2
D: .

CDR3: CASRPAGYYEQYF
DNA: TGTGCCAGCCGGCCAGCGGGATACTACGAGCAGTACTTC
size: .
J: TRBJ2-7
V: TRBV7-2
D: TRBD2

CDR3: CASSGQGGYLEETQYF
DNA: TGTGCCAGCAGCGGACAGGGAGGATATTTAGAAGAGACCCAGTACTTC
size: .
J: TRBJ2-5
V: TRBV9
D: .

CDR3: CASSQQAAKETQYF
DNA: TGTGCCAGCAGCCAACAAGCGGCCAAAGAGACCCAGTACTTC
size: .
J: TRBJ2-5
V: TRBV3-1/TRBV3-2
D: .

CDR3: CASSLLGSGNTEAFF
DNA: TGTGCCAGCTCACTGTTGGGTTCGGGGAACACTGAAGCTTTCTTT
size: .
J: TRBJ1-1
V: TRBV6-5
D: .

CDR3: CASSEGTGISPLHF
DNA: TGTGCCAGCAGCGAAGGGACAGGAATTTCACCCCTCCACTTT
size: .
J: TRBJ1-6
V: TRBV9
D: TRBD1

CDR3: CASSLTGGDEQFF
DNA: TGTGCCAGCAGTTTAACCGGGGGGGATGAGCAGTTCTTC
size: few
J: TRBJ2-1
V: TRBV28
D: TRBD2

CDR3: CASSVLAYAYNEQFF
DNA: TGTGCCAGCAGCGTACTGGCTTATGCCTACAATGAGCAGTTCTTC
size: .
J: TRBJ2-1
V: TRBV9
D: .

CDR3: CASSDLESLGGYTF
DNA: TGTGCCAGCAGTGATCTGGAGTCCCTAGGTGGCTACACCTTC
size: .
J: TRBJ1-2
V: TRBV2
D: .

CDR3: CASSYSSGGRPNNEQFF
DNA: TGTGCCAGCAGCTACTCATCGGGGGGCCGACCAAACAATGAGCAGTTCTTC
size: .
J: TRBJ2-1
V: TRBV7-3
D: .

CDR3: CASSPRAESYEQYF
DNA: TGTGCCAGCTCACCGAGGGCGGAGTCCTACGAGCAGTACTTC
size: few
J: TRBJ2-7
V: TRBV18
D: .

CDR3: CASSLGALATSTDTQYF
DNA: TGTGCCAGCAGCTTAGGGGCACTAGCGACTAGCACAGATACGCAGTATTTT
size: .
J: TRBJ2-3
V: TRBV7-2
D: TRBD2

CDR3: CASSLAPSGSKETQYF
DNA: TGTGCCAGCAGCTTGGCGCCTAGCGGGAGTAAAGAGACCCAGTACTTC
size: .
J: TRBJ2-5
V: TRBV5-4
D: TRBD2

CDR3: CASSYDSENYNEQFF
DNA: TGTGCCAGCAGTTACGACTCGGAGAATTACAATGAGCAGTTCTTC
size: .
J: TRBJ2-1
V: TRBV6-5
D: .

CDR3: CASSIGLALYEQYF
DNA: TGTGCCAGTAGTATCGGACTAGCGCTCTACGAGCAGTACTTC
size: .
J: TRBJ2-7
V: TRBV19
D: TRBD2

CDR3: CASSLPWTGVETQYF
DNA: TGTGCCAGCAGCTTACCCTGGACAGGCGTGGAGACCCAGTACTTC
size: .
J: TRBJ2-5
V: TRBV7-2
D: TRBD1

CDR3: CASSYSTATGVGNQPQHF
DNA: TGTGCCAGCAGCTACTCGACGGCGACGGGGGTCGGCAATCAGCCCCAGCATTTT
size: .
J: TRBJ1-5
V: TRBV7-8
D: .

CDR3: CAHGTGANVLTF
DNA: TGTGCCCACGGGACTGGGGCCAACGTCCTGACTTTC
size: .
J: TRBJ2-6
V: TRBV6-5
D: .

CDR3: CASSLTQEAADTQYF
DNA: TGCGCCAGCAGCTTGACACAAGAAGCGGCAGATACGCAGTATTTT
size: .
J: TRBJ2-3
V: TRBV5-1
D: .

CDR3: CASSWRGTDYGYTF
DNA: TGTGCCAGCAGTTGGCGGGGGACGGACTATGGCTACACCTTC
size: .
J: TRBJ1-2
V: TRBV6-2/TRBV6-3
D: .

CDR3: CASSPAGVAGELFF
DNA: TGTGCCAGCAGCCCCGCAGGGGTGGCCGGGGAGCTGTTTTTT
size: once
J: TRBJ2-2
V: TRBV7-2
D: .